The subject of this entry is one T cell receptor (beta chain). This entry comes from a study of blood T cell repertoires in COVID-19. Whole-study context: Sites across the United States, Italy and Spain contributed samples from acute and convalescent COVID-19. The cDNA or gDNA used as material had been derived from T cells, B-cell-depleted T cells, or PBMCs.

Original processing methods: For nucleated cells, counts were estimated from reference gene primer amplification. Some clones are missing from TCRdb's copy, which holds only in-frame ones; the method was immunoSEQ multiplex PCR. V, J and clone size reflect that table, while D and trimming were determined from the DNA. The sample lists approximately 260,000 clones, approximately 90% occurring once. This clonotype originated in a woman in her forties with acute or convalescent COVID-19. Material: peripheral blood.

The CDR3: CASRGVDRGNEKLFF. CDR3 nucleotide sequence: TGTGCCAGCAGGGGAGTGGACAGGGGTAATGAAAAACTGTTTTTT. The chain couples TRBV5-6 to TRBJ1-4, with TRBD1 matching over 9 bases. The germline V gene has CDR1 SGHDT and CDR2 YYEEEE. V dropped 5 bases and J dropped 4; count of bases not matched to a gene: 6. The CDR3 has 15 residues.